What follows are 27 T cell receptor beta chains derived from one specimen sequenced in a study of T cell changes during pregnancy in multiple sclerosis. TCRdb's table, derived via immunoSEQ multiplex PCR, lists solely in-frame clones and lacks some. This sample has tens of thousands of clones, with roughly 90% found just once. Here the sequenced sample was peripheral blood, taken in the third trimester of pregnancy. These receptors were collected from a female donor in good health, enrolled as a control in a pregnancy study.

This rearrangement joins TRBV6-6 to TRBJ1-5; weak D call: TRBD1 (5 bases). CDR3 size: 13 residues. Germline V gene lookup returns CDR1 MNHNY and CDR2 SVGAGI (reference sequence). Trimming took off 6 bases at V and 5 bases at J, with 11 bases between the two ends. The CDR3 DNA reads as TGTGCCAGCAGCGGGGGGGTAGATCAGCCCCAGCATTTT. Its translation is CASSGGVDQPQHF.

This chain connects TRBV2 to TRBJ2-7; 8 positions match TRBD1. In germline, CDR1 is SNHLY, CDR2 FYNNEI. The J segment lost 3 bases and the V segment lost 0 bases, leaving 10 bases of the junction unmatched. There are 17 residues in the CDR3. DNA for the CDR3: TGTGCCAGCAGTGAAGCGCTTCAAGGGACAGGTGGCTACGAGCAGTACTTC. Its protein is CASSEALQGTGGYEQYF.

The genes are TRBV25-1 and TRBJ2-5, with a weak D call TRBD1 (6 bases). V was trimmed by 1 base and J by 4 bases, leaving 10 bases between them. CDR1 and CDR2 from the germline V gene are MGHDK and SYGVNS. CDR3 length equals 14 residues. Written as DNA, the CDR3 is TGTGCCAGCAGTGAATTACAGGGTAGAGAGACCCAGTACTTC. As protein: CASSELQGRETQYF.

The chain carries TRBV2 and TRBJ2-7, with TRBD2 as a possible D gene (5 bases). Germline CDR1 is SNHLY and CDR2 is FYNNEI. Trimming took 5 bases from V and 7 from J, leaving 15 bases between them. The CDR3 is 13 amino acids. This chain's CDR3 is CASSRGWNQEQYF. The CDR3 DNA sequence: TGTGCCAGCAGTCGCGGGTGGAACCAAGAGCAGTACTTC.

V gene TRBV28 combines with J gene TRBJ2-1; D uncertain. V lost 5 bases, J lost 6 bases, and 14 bases lay in between. Germline assignment: CDR1 MDHEN and CDR2 SYDVKM. This CDR3 has 14 residues. The CDR3 loop is CASSPGSMGNEQFF. DNA for the CDR3: TGTGCCAGCAGTCCGGGTTCCATGGGCAATGAGCAGTTCTTC.

The CDR3 DNA follows: TGTGCCAGCAGAGGGACAGGGACCAATCAGCCCCAGCATTTT. Amino acid sequence: CASRGTGTNQPQHF. The chain joins TRBV6-1 to TRBJ1-5; 9 bases are shared with TRBD1. CDR3 length: 14 residues. The V and J ends lost 6 bases and 3 bases, in that order; junction bases with no gene match: 3. Germline lookup yields CDR1 MNHNS and CDR2 SASEGT.

This chain uses TRBV7-9 with TRBJ2-7; D may be TRBD1 (5 bases). V lost 2 bases and J lost 5, with 10 bases in between. Germline lookup yields CDR1 SEHNR and CDR2 FQNEAQ (reference sequence). CDR3 length: 13 residues. The CDR3 nucleotides read TGTGCCAGCAGCTTACCAGGGCGCCACGAGCAGTACTTC. Amino acid sequence: CASSLPGRHEQYF.

This chain links TRBV9 with TRBJ2-1; D might be TRBD2 (6 bases). CDR1 and CDR2 (germline): SGDLS, YYNGEE. The CDR3 has 18 residues. Between the trimmed V and J ends, which lost 4 bases and 2 bases, there was a span of 22 bases. The CDR3 DNA sequence: TGTGCCAGCAGCTCGAGCTGGGCGGGGACTTCCCCCTACAATGAGCAGTTCTTC. Amino acids: CASSSSWAGTSPYNEQFF.

This clone was detected once. The rearrangement links TRBV28 to TRBJ2-1; 8 nucleotides agree with TRBD2. This CDR3 region has 15 residues. Germline CDR1 is MDHEN and CDR2 is SYDVKM. V was pared by 4 bases and J by 2 bases, with 4 bases of the junction left unmatched. CDR3 bases: TGTGCCAGCAGTTCCGCGGGGGGCACCTACAATGAGCAGTTCTTC. Translating it yields CASSSAGGTYNEQFF.

This clone was recorded once. This chain links TRBV7-3 with TRBJ2-7; 7 bases match TRBD2. CDR1 is SGHTA and CDR2 is FQGTGA in the germline V gene. The CDR3 is made up of 12 amino acids. Trimming cost V 5 bases and J 3 bases; bases outside gene matches: 1. CDR3 protein: CASSPGGYEQYF. The CDR3 DNA is TGTGCCAGCAGCCCGGGGGGCTACGAGCAGTACTTC.

This sequence joins TRBV7-6 and TRBJ2-2; D may be TRBD2 (5 bases). The CDR3 runs 13 residues. V was shortened by 5 bases and J by 5 bases, with 9 bases between the two germline ends. Per the germline V gene, CDR1 is SGHVS and CDR2 is FNYEAQ. In DNA, the CDR3 is TGTGCCAGCAGCCAAAGGGAGACCGGGGAGCTGTTTTTT. This sequence encodes CASSQRETGELFF.

The CDR3 here is CAISVRVLETAEQYF. The CDR3 coding sequence is TGTGCCATCAGCGTGAGGGTTCTTGAAACTGCCGAGCAGTACTTC. The genes are TRBV10-3 and TRBJ2-7; a weak D match, TRBD2 (5 bases). The germline V gene encodes CDR1 ENHRY and CDR2 SYGVKD. The CDR3 extends over 15 amino acids. V lost 6 bases to trimming and J lost 6 bases, with 21 bases between them.

The gene calls are TRBV7-2 and TRBJ2-1; 11 nucleotides agree with TRBD2. Losses at the gene ends were 5 bases for V and 3 bases for J; bases not matched to a gene: 12. The CDR3 extends over 18 amino acids. Germline CDR1 and CDR2: SGHTA and FQGNSA. The CDR3 is CASSPRTSGLDFYNEQFF. The CDR3, as DNA: TGTGCCAGCAGCCCACGGACTAGCGGGTTGGACTTCTACAATGAGCAGTTCTTC.

V and J are TRBV18 and TRBJ1-1; perhaps TRBD1 as D (6 bases). Germline V gene sequence: CDR1 KGHSH, CDR2 LQKENI. V was shortened by 2 bases and J by 1 base, with 17 bases between the two germline ends. CDR3 length equals 17 residues. Here the CDR3 reads CASSPIWDTTRNTEAFF. CDR3 sequence (DNA): TGTGCCAGCTCACCAATCTGGGACACAACTAGGAACACTGAAGCTTTCTTT. Variable domain in full (rest from reference TRBV18 and TRBJ1-1): NAGVMQNPRHLVRRRGQEARLRCSPMKGHSHVYWYRQLPEEGLKFMVYLQKENIIDESGMPKERFSAEFPKEGPSILRIQQVVRGDSAAYFCASSPIWDTTRNTEAFFGQGTRLTVV.

The chain carries TRBV12-5 and TRBJ1-6, with D possibly matching TRBD1 (6 bases). The CDR3 totals 16 residues. Trimming removed 4 bases at V and 2 bases at J, with 12 bases between. Germline V gene lookup returns CDR1 LGHNT and CDR2 FRNRAP. DNA for the CDR3: TGTGCTAGTGGTTCCCGTGGGACACCCTATAATTCACCCCTCCACTTT. Translation gives CASGSRGTPYNSPLHF.

V and J are TRBV11-2 and TRBJ1-2; perhaps TRBD1 as D (6 bases). Trimming took 5 bases from V and 7 from J, leaving 14 bases between them. Germline loops: CDR1 SGHAT, CDR2 FQNNGV. This CDR3 comprises 13 residues. The CDR3, as DNA: TGTGCCAGCAGCCCGACAGGAACATTTGGCTACACCTTC. Translating it yields CASSPTGTFGYTF.

The V and J genes are TRBV18 and TRBJ1-1; D may be TRBD1 (5 bases). Trimming pared 2 bases from V and 5 bases from J, leaving 6 bases between. Germline V gives CDR1 KGHSH, CDR2 LQKENI. CDR3 size: 12 residues. The CDR3 DNA reads as TGTGCCAGCTCACCATCAGGGACTGAAGCTTTCTTT. Protein sequence: CASSPSGTEAFF.

The chain has TRBV4-3 and TRBJ2-1; a weak D match, TRBD1 (6 bases). This CDR3 contains 17 residues. The germline CDR1 and CDR2 sequences are LGHNA and YSLEER. Trimming stripped 0 bases from V and 7 bases from J, with 19 bases between. The CDR3 reads CASSQDGTLTGGNEQFF. The CDR3 nucleotides are TGCGCCAGCAGCCAAGATGGGACACTAACTGGCGGAAATGAGCAGTTCTTC.

This clone was observed a handful of times. The chain links TRBV6-5 to TRBJ1-1; no definite D call. Germline assignment: CDR1 MNHEY and CDR2 SVGAGI. V lost 4 bases and J lost 4, with 4 bases in between. This CDR3 region has 11 residues. As DNA, the CDR3 is TGTGCCAGCAGTTCCATCACTGAAGCTTTCTTT. Translating it yields CASSSITEAFF.

V and J are TRBV7-3 and TRBJ2-1; 10 nucleotides line up with TRBD2. Per germline, CDR1 SGHTA and CDR2 FQGTGA. The V and J ends lost 5 bases and 10 bases, in that order; junction bases with no gene match: 8. The CDR3 totals 14 residues. CDR3 residues: CASSQAGGAGEQFF. As DNA, the CDR3 is TGTGCCAGCAGCCAAGCGGGAGGGGCAGGGGAGCAGTTCTTC.

The chain carries TRBV4-3 and TRBJ2-2, with unresolved D. Per germline, CDR1 LGHNA and CDR2 YSLEER. V lost 0 bases, J lost 5 bases, and 10 bases lay in between. The CDR3 has 15 residues. DNA for the CDR3: TGCGCCAGCAGCCAAGACGAGCGAACAACCGGGGAGCTGTTTTTT. Translated, it gives CASSQDERTTGELFF.

V and J are TRBV7-3 and TRBJ2-7; 12 nucleotides line up with TRBD1. The length of the CDR3 is 16 residues. V lost 2 bases to trimming and J lost 4 bases; unmatched junction nucleotides: 6. The germline CDR1 and CDR2 sequences are SGHTA and FQGTGA. The CDR3 loop is CASSLGGTGGIYEQYF. Written as DNA, the CDR3 is TGTGCCAGCAGCTTAGGTGGGACAGGGGGCATTTACGAGCAGTACTTC.

V is TRBV10-3 and J is TRBJ2-5; D is possibly TRBD1 (6 bases). Germline lookup yields CDR1 ENHRY and CDR2 SYGVKD. V lost 7 bases and J lost 2, with 17 bases in between. The CDR3 covers 15 residues. The chain's CDR3 is CAIKGPGENQETQYF. The CDR3 DNA reads TGTGCCATCAAGGGGCCAGGGGAGAATCAAGAGACCCAGTACTTC.

The chain carries TRBV19 and TRBJ1-2; 10 bases map to TRBD1. V was pared by 5 bases and J by 7 bases, with 7 bases of the junction left unmatched. The CDR3 totals 14 residues. The germline V gene encodes CDR1 LNHDA and CDR2 SQIVND (reference sequence). The CDR3 reads CASSADRGPSGYTF. DNA for the CDR3: TGTGCCAGTAGTGCCGACAGGGGGCCTTCTGGCTACACCTTC.

In its sample, this clone was seen once. The chain carries TRBV25-1 and TRBJ1-4, with 8 bases identical to TRBD1. The J segment lost 6 bases and the V segment lost 1 base, leaving 10 bases of the junction unmatched. From germline, CDR1 is MGHDK and CDR2 SYGVNS. The CDR3 is 17 amino acids. The CDR3 loop reads CASSEWTGTGTDEKLFF. The CDR3 nucleotides are TGTGCCAGCAGTGAATGGACCGGGACAGGTACCGATGAAAAACTGTTTTTT.

This clone was counted a single time. V usage is TRBV29-1 and J usage is TRBJ1-1, with 8 positions matching TRBD1. The CDR3 has 14 amino acids. Germline-derived CDR1 and CDR2 are SQVTM and ANQGSEA. The ends lost 6 bases at V and 1 base at J; junction bases unmatched: 7. CDR3 amino acids: CSVHGQGPNTEAFF. CDR3 DNA: TGCAGCGTCCACGGACAGGGCCCGAACACTGAAGCTTTCTTT.

This chain connects TRBV7-9 to TRBJ1-1; no clear D gene. CDR1 is SEHNR and CDR2 is FQNEAQ in the germline V gene (reference sequence). Trimming cost V 4 bases and J 1 base, with 13 bases left between them. The CDR3 contains 15 residues. The CDR3 DNA follows: TGTGCCAGCAGCTCAAGATCACAAAAGAACACTGAAGCTTTCTTT. Encoded protein: CASSSRSQKNTEAFF.